This T cell receptor (beta chain) was sequenced during a study of cytomegalovirus exposure and HLA in healthy donors. Points from the study as a whole: The study dropped some indistinguishable V segments, TRBV6-2 and TRBV6-3 among them. The authors listed some 150 TCR beta chains as cytomegalovirus-associated.

CDR3 length equals 15 residues. With 0 bases removed from V and 4 bases from J, the gap between germline ends came to 13 bases. CDR1 and CDR2 from the germline V gene are SGHRS and YFSETQ. On this clone itself: What it binds is not known.

In the PCR, 60 Vbeta and 13 Jbeta primers were used. The authors' processing: Later analysis identified 80 million to 90 million unique TCR beta chains, some 10 million shared. Measured with immunoSEQ multiplex PCR; TCRdb has only the in-frame clones, and not every one. That table is the source of V, J and clone size, and D and trimming were worked out from the DNA. Among roughly 110,000 clones listed, about 74% were seen once. The chain uses TRBV5-1 and TRBJ1-1; D is ambiguous. The sequenced material came from PBMCs. The receptor's source is a middle-aged woman in good health and CMV-seropositive. In nucleotides, the CDR3 is TGCGCCAGCAGCTTGGCCGTGGGCACCCTCACTGAAGCTTTCTTT. As protein: CASSLAVGTLTEAFF. Combining the CDR3 with reference TRBV5-1 and TRBJ1-1 gives the whole variable domain KAGVTQTPRYLIKTRGQQVTLSCSPISGHRSVSWYQQTPGQGLQFLFEYFSETQRNKGNFPGRFSGRQFSNSRSEMNVSTLELGDSALYLCASSLAVGTLTEAFFGQGTRLTVV.